This entry lists 32 T cell receptor beta chains sequenced from one sample in a study of blood T cell repertoires in COVID-19. This table comes from immunoSEQ multiplex PCR, and its TCRdb copy is limited to in-frame clones, with some not included. The sample has 200,000 to 250,000 clones; around 84% are singletons. Sequencing was done on a sample of peripheral blood. Receptors were obtained from a woman of 80 years or more with active or convalescent COVID-19.

This clone was recorded a few times. The rearrangement joins TRBV15 to TRBJ1-5, with D unresolved. V lost 8 bases and J lost 1, with 15 bases in between. The CDR3 has 15 amino acids. CDR1 is LNHNV, CDR2 YYDKDF, per germline (reference sequence). CDR3 sequence (DNA): TGTGCCACCCGGCCGGGTGGGTCGAGCAATCAGCCCCAGCATTTT. Its protein is CATRPGGSSNQPQHF.

The V and J genes are TRBV28 and TRBJ2-3, with 9 nucleotides matching TRBD2. The CDR3 loop spans 15 amino acids. V gave up 8 bases and J gave up 2 bases; unmatched junction bases: 8. Germline V gene sequence: CDR1 MDHEN, CDR2 SYDVKM. The DNA of the CDR3 is TGTGCCAGCCTTCTAGCGGGGTTAAACACAGATACGCAGTATTTT. Translation: CASLLAGLNTDTQYF. The full variable domain, with the rest looked up from reference TRBV28 and TRBJ2-3, is DVKVTQSSRYLVKRTGEKVFLECVQDMDHENMFWYRQDPGLGLRLIYFSYDVKMKEKGDIPEGYSVSREKKERFSLILESASTNQTSMYLCASLLAGLNTDTQYFGPGTRLTVL.

The V and J genes are TRBV29-1 and TRBJ2-7; 11 nucleotides agree with TRBD2. V dropped 0 bases and J dropped 3; count of bases not matched to a gene: 4. From germline, CDR1 is SQVTM and CDR2 ANQGSEA. The CDR3 is 15 amino acids. CDR3: CSVEELAGVDYEQYF. The CDR3 nucleotides are TGCAGCGTTGAAGAACTAGCGGGAGTGGACTACGAGCAGTACTTC.

V gene TRBV3-1 (or the pseudogene TRBV3-2) combines with J gene TRBJ2-3; 15 bases align to TRBD2. With 4 bases clipped from V and 8 bases from J, the junction kept 10 bases outside the gene matches. The CDR3 runs to 17 residues. CDR1 LGHDT and CDR2 YNNKEL come from the germline V gene (reference sequence). Here the CDR3 reads CASSPMRRTSGGGTQYF. The CDR3 nucleotides are TGTGCCAGCAGCCCAATGCGCAGGACTAGCGGGGGGGGTACGCAGTATTTT.

The V call is TRBV29-1, the J call TRBJ1-3; TRBD1 aligns across 8 bases. V lost 6 bases to trimming and J lost 2 bases; unmatched junction nucleotides: 12. Germline CDR1 and CDR2: SQVTM and ANQGSEA. This CDR3 comprises 16 residues. The CDR3 here is CSVAQGTGGTGNTIYF. In DNA form, the CDR3 reads TGCAGCGTCGCCCAGGGTACAGGGGGTACTGGAAACACCATATATTTT.

The genes are TRBV7-3 and TRBJ1-6; 12 nucleotides line up with TRBD1. The CDR3 contains 16 residues. Germline assignment: CDR1 SGHTA and CDR2 FQGTGA. Germline trimming cut 2 bases from V and 7 bases from J; bases unmatched to any gene: 3. CDR3: CASSLGDRGRNSPLHF. In DNA, the CDR3 is TGTGCCAGCAGCTTAGGGGACAGGGGGCGAAATTCACCCCTCCACTTT.

A remark on this clone: The sample carries other DNA sequences with the same CDR3. The rearrangement links TRBV5-1 to TRBJ1-4; 10 bases are shared with TRBD1. V gave up 0 bases and J gave up 8 bases; unmatched junction bases: 1. Germline lookup yields CDR1 SGHRS and CDR2 YFSETQ. There are 14 residues in the CDR3. The CDR3 DNA sequence: TGCGCCAGCAGCTTGGGACAGGGGGCCGAAAAACTGTTTTTT. Protein sequence: CASSLGQGAEKLFF.

The gene calls are TRBV7-2 and TRBJ1-6; 7 nucleotides agree with TRBD1. Looked up from germline, CDR1 is SGHTA and CDR2 is FQGNSA. There are 13 residues in the CDR3. Unmatched junction bases numbered 7, after V lost 7 bases and J lost 10 bases. CDR3 DNA: TGTGCCAGCACCCGACAGGGTTCATCACCCCTCCACTTT. As protein: CASTRQGSSPLHF.

The gene calls are TRBV5-1 and TRBJ1-5; 7 bases agree with TRBD1. CDR1 and CDR2 (germline): SGHRS, YFSETQ. This CDR3 spans 15 amino acids. J gave up 2 bases and V 4 bases, and 6 bases lay outside the gene matches. In DNA form, the CDR3 reads TGCGCCAGCAGCACGGCGGGACAGCGCAATCAGCCCCAGCATTTT. As protein: CASSTAGQRNQPQHF. Using reference TRBV5-1 and TRBJ1-5 for the parts outside the CDR3, the full variable domain is KAGVTQTPRYLIKTRGQQVTLSCSPISGHRSVSWYQQTPGQGLQFLFEYFSETQRNKGNFPGRFSGRQFSNSRSEMNVSTLELGDSALYLCASSTAGQRNQPQHFGDGTRLSIL.

The V and J genes are TRBV21-1 and TRBJ2-7; the table's D call TRBD1 went unverified against the DNA. TRBV21-1 is a documented pseudogene. This CDR3 region has 13 residues. The CDR3 here is CASSKVTPYEQYF. CDR3 sequence (DNA): TGTGCCAGCAGCAAAGTGACACCCTACGAGCAGTACTTC.

V gene TRBV27 combines with J gene TRBJ2-7; TRBD1 matches 8 bases. CDR1 and CDR2 (germline): MNHEY, SMNVEV (reference sequence). Trimming at V came to 5 bases and at J to 4 bases, leaving 10 bases not matched to a gene. This CDR3 region has 15 residues. Written as DNA, the CDR3 is TGTGCCAGCAGTCCCTCCGAGACAGGGGTTTACGAGCAGTACTTC. Translated: CASSPSETGVYEQYF.

The V gene is TRBV7-2, the J gene TRBJ1-5; D gene unclear. The V gene's germline CDR1 is SGHTA and CDR2 FQGNSA. V was cut by 4 bases and J by 11 bases, with 15 bases left in between. The CDR3 extends over 13 amino acids. The CDR3 sequence: CASSSRGTRAQHF. The CDR3 region has the DNA TGTGCCAGCAGCTCGCGGGGAACAAGGGCCCAGCATTTT.

V is TRBV30 and J is TRBJ1-2; TRBD1 might be the D (5 bases). Trimming removed 3 bases from V and 4 bases from J, with 12 bases in between. This CDR3 is built from 13 residues. Looked up from germline, CDR1 is GTSNPN and CDR2 is SVGIG (reference sequence). DNA of the CDR3: TGTGCCTGGAGCCCGCGGGGCGGCTATGGCTACACCTTC. Its protein product is CAWSPRGGYGYTF. Using reference TRBV30 and TRBJ1-2 for the parts outside the CDR3, the full variable domain is SQTIHQWPATLVQPVGSPLSLECTVEGTSNPNLYWYRQAAGRGLQLLFYSVGIGQISSEVPQNLSASRPQDRQFILSSKKLLLSDSGFYLCAWSPRGGYGYTFGSGTRLTVV.

The rearrangement links TRBV10-3 to TRBJ2-2; 12 bases are shared with TRBD1. Looked up from germline, CDR1 is ENHRY and CDR2 is SYGVKD. After removal of 6 bases from V and 6 bases from J, the junction contained 5 bases not matched to a gene. The CDR3 is 15 residues long. The CDR3, as DNA: TGTGCCATCAGGAACGGGACAGGGGGCTCCGGGGAGCTGTTTTTT. It is translated as CAIRNGTGGSGELFF.

The CDR3 loop reads CASSSTGLTGELFF. The CDR3 region has the DNA TGCGCCAGCTCCTCGACAGGCCTCACCGGGGAGCTGTTTTTT. This chain uses TRBV10-1 with TRBJ2-2; D might be TRBD1 (6 bases). V was trimmed by 8 bases and J by 4 bases, leaving 14 bases between them. CDR1 WNHNN and CDR2 SYGVQD come from the germline V gene (reference sequence). The CDR3 length is 14 residues.

The V call is TRBV6-2 or TRBV6-3, the J call TRBJ2-5; D is unresolved. V was trimmed by 2 bases and J by 8 bases, leaving 9 bases between them. Germline V CDR1 and CDR2: MNHEY, SVGEGT. The CDR3 sequence is 12 residues long. The CDR3 coding sequence is TGTGCCAGCAGTTACCCCGGTATCACCCAGTACTTC. Translated: CASSYPGITQYF.

This clone is a singleton in its sample. The chain employs TRBV6-6 and TRBJ2-1, with 8 bases that match TRBD1. This CDR3 has 13 residues. Germline loops: CDR1 MNHNY, CDR2 SVGAGI (reference sequence). Trimming at V came to 7 bases and at J to 4 bases, leaving 3 bases not matched to a gene. The CDR3 is CASTRQGYNEQFF. In DNA, the CDR3 is TGTGCCAGCACCCGACAGGGGTACAATGAGCAGTTCTTC.

The chain uses TRBV7-9 and TRBJ2-7; 9 bases are shared with TRBD1. The V segment lost 6 bases and the J segment 3 bases; nucleotides outside the gene matches: 6. Germline-derived CDR1 and CDR2 are SEHNR and FQNEAQ (reference sequence). The CDR3 is 14 amino acids. CDR3 residues: CASSFWDRDYEQYF. CDR3 bases: TGTGCCAGCAGTTTCTGGGACAGGGACTACGAGCAGTACTTC.

The chain has TRBV7-3 and TRBJ2-5, with D possibly matching TRBD2 (5 bases). CDR1 and CDR2 from the germline V gene are SGHTA and FQGTGA. V was shortened by 0 bases and J by 3 bases, with 5 bases between the two germline ends. CDR3 length: 13 residues. In DNA form, the CDR3 reads TGTGCCAGCAGCTTAACAGCGGAAGAGACCCAGTACTTC. Translating it yields CASSLTAEETQYF.

DNA for the CDR3: TGTGCCAGCAGCCAAGCTCGGGGTCCCCAAGAGACCCAGTACTTC. As protein: CASSQARGPQETQYF. The J gene is TRBJ2-5, the V gene TRBV3-1 (or the pseudogene TRBV3-2); D may be TRBD2 (5 bases). This CDR3 contains 15 residues. CDR1 LGHDT and CDR2 YNNKEL come from the germline V gene (reference sequence). The V end lost 1 base, the J end lost 1 base, and 10 bases lay between the germline ends.

The chain links TRBV3-1 (or the pseudogene TRBV3-2) to TRBJ2-5, with 10 bases aligning to TRBD1. V lost 2 bases, J lost 4 bases, and 4 bases stayed unmatched. This CDR3 contains 15 residues. The germline gives CDR1 LGHDT, CDR2 YNNKEL (reference sequence). This CDR3 reads CASSQKTGGRETQYF. The CDR3 bases are TGTGCCAGCAGCCAAAAGACAGGGGGCAGAGAGACCCAGTACTTC.

This clone was seen only a few times. This chain connects TRBV7-9 to TRBJ2-5; D unresolved. The CDR3 has 13 amino acids. V was shortened by 0 bases and J by 9 bases, with 11 bases between the two germline ends. Germline loops: CDR1 SEHNR, CDR2 FQNEAQ (reference sequence). CDR3 nucleotide sequence: TGTGCCAGCAGCTTAGCGCAGGATTCGCCCCAGTACTTC. Encoded protein: CASSLAQDSPQYF.

The chain joins TRBV6-2 or TRBV6-3 to TRBJ1-1; the D is unclear. Trimming took 1 base from V and 5 from J, leaving 8 bases between them. The CDR3 length is 13 residues. CDR1 is MNHEY and CDR2 is SVGEGT in the germline V gene. CDR3 amino acids: CASSYFDRTEAFF. As DNA, the CDR3 is TGTGCCAGCAGTTACTTCGATAGAACTGAAGCTTTCTTT.

The chain links TRBV30 to TRBJ1-2; 8 nucleotides agree with TRBD1. Germline loops: CDR1 GTSNPN, CDR2 SVGIG (reference sequence). This CDR3 region has 16 residues. Trimming at V came to 5 bases and at J to 5 bases, leaving 16 bases not matched to a gene. CDR3 DNA: TGTGCCTGGGGTCCGGACAGGGCGTATAGGTATTATGGCTACACCTTC. Amino acids: CAWGPDRAYRYYGYTF.

The rearrangement links TRBV5-7 to TRBJ2-7, with 8 bases lining up with TRBD1. TRBV5-7 is reported as an ORF; its role is uncertain. The trim removed 6 bases at V and 3 bases at J, leaving 11 bases unmatched. The CDR3 has 15 amino acids. The CDR3 sequence is CASTMPGQEFYEQYF. In DNA form, the CDR3 reads TGTGCCAGCACCATGCCGGGACAGGAGTTCTACGAGCAGTACTTC.

The V gene is TRBV5-1, the J gene TRBJ2-1; D might be TRBD2 (6 bases). This CDR3 has 15 amino acids. V lost 0 bases to trimming and J lost 3 bases, with 10 bases between them. CDR1 is SGHRS, CDR2 YFSETQ, per germline. CDR3 DNA: TGCGCCAGCAGCTTGGTTCCTAGCGTCTACAATGAGCAGTTCTTC. It encodes CASSLVPSVYNEQFF.

The chain is built from TRBV18 and TRBJ2-7; D unresolved. This CDR3 contains 14 residues. CDR1 and CDR2 from the germline V gene are KGHSH and LQKENI. Trimming cost V 2 bases and J 4 bases, with 12 bases left between them. CDR3: CASSPEGGEYEQYF. CDR3 bases: TGTGCCAGCTCACCAGAAGGCGGCGAGTACGAGCAGTACTTC.

The chain employs TRBV11-3 and TRBJ2-1; 11 nucleotides agree with TRBD2. Trimming took 5 bases from V and 6 from J; bases not matched to a gene: 6. This CDR3 is built from 15 residues. Germline lookup yields CDR1 SGHNT and CDR2 YENEEA. The CDR3 nucleotides read TGTGCCAGCAGCCCGGGACTAGCGGTATCCAATGAGCAGTTCTTC. It translates to CASSPGLAVSNEQFF.

The chain has TRBV25-1 and TRBJ1-1; D unresolved. The ends were cut back, 6 bases at V and 0 bases at J, with 5 bases in the middle. This CDR3 is 12 amino acids long. Germline lookup yields CDR1 MGHDK and CDR2 SYGVNS. CDR3 nucleotide sequence: TGTGCCAGCAGCCACTTGAACACTGAAGCTTTCTTT. Translation gives CASSHLNTEAFF.

This chain uses TRBV6-5 with TRBJ1-2; D is unclear. Trimming pared 6 bases from V and 5 bases from J, leaving 7 bases between. Per the germline V gene, CDR1 is MNHEY and CDR2 is SVGAGI. This CDR3 spans 11 amino acids. The CDR3 region is CASRRQYGYTF. The CDR3 DNA sequence: TGTGCCAGCAGGAGGCAATATGGCTACACCTTC.

V is TRBV18 and J is TRBJ2-1, with D unresolved. CDR3 length: 11 amino acids. Germline V lookup: CDR1 KGHSH, CDR2 LQKENI. Trimming left V 2 bases short and J 12 bases short, with 8 bases between. For the CDR3, the DNA is TGTGCCAGCTCACCAGCGGTAGGGCAGTTCTTC. It yields the protein CASSPAVGQFF.

The gene calls are TRBV29-1 and TRBJ1-1; TRBD1 might be the D (5 bases). The CDR3 contains 10 residues. CDR1 is SQVTM and CDR2 is ANQGSEA in the germline V gene. V lost 6 bases, J lost 8 bases, and 10 bases lay in between. As DNA, the CDR3 is TGCAGCGTCAAACAGGTAGAAGCTTTCTTT. The encoded protein is CSVKQVEAFF.